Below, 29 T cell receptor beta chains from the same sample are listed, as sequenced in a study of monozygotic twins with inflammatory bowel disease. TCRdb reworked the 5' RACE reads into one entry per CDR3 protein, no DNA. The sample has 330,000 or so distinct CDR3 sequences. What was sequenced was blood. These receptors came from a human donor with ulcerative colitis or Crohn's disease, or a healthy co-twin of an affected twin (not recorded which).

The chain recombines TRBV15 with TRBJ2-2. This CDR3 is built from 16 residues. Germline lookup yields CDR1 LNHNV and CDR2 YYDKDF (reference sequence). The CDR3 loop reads CATSRDLRPNTGELFF.

This CDR3 reads CSARDWGVDTQYF. This chain joins TRBV20-1 and TRBJ2-3; checking the TCRdb D call of TRBD1 is not possible without DNA. Per the germline V gene, CDR1 is DFQATT and CDR2 is SNEGSKA (reference sequence). CDR3 length equals 13 residues.

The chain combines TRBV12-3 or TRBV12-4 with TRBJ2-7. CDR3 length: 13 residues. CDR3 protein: CASSLASSYEQYF.

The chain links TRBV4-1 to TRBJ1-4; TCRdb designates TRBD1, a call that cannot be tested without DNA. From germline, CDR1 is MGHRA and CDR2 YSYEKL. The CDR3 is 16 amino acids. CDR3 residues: CASSPHTGQGGGKLFF.

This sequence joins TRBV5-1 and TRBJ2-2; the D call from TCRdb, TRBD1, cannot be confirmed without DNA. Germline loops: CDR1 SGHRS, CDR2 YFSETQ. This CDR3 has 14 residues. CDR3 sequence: CAGRQGPDTGELFF. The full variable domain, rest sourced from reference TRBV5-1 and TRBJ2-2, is KAGVTQTPRYLIKTRGQQVTLSCSPISGHRSVSWYQQTPGQGLQFLFEYFSETQRNKGNFPGRFSGRQFSNSRSEMNVSTLELGDSALYLCAGRQGPDTGELFFGEGSRLTVL.

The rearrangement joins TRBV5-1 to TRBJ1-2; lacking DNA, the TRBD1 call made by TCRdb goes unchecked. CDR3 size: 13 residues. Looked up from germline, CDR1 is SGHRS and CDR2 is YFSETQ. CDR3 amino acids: CASSPGGEYGYTF. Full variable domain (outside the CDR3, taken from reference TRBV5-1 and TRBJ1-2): KAGVTQTPRYLIKTRGQQVTLSCSPISGHRSVSWYQQTPGQGLQFLFEYFSETQRNKGNFPGRFSGRQFSNSRSEMNVSTLELGDSALYLCASSPGGEYGYTFGSGTRLTVV.

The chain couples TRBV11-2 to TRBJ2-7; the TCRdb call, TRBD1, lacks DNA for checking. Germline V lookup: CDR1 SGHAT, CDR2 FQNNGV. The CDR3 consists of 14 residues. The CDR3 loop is CASSFARGGREQYF.

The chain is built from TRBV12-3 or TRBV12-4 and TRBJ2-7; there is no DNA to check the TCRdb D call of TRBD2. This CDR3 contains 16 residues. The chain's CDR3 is CASSLGAAGGHYEQYF.

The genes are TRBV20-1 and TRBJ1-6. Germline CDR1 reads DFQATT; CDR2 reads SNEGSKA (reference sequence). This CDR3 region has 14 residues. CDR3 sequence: CSAREGGAGSPLHF.

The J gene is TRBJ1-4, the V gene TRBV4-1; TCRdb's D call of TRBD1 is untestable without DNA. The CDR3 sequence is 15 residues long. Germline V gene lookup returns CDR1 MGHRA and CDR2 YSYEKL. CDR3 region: CASSQGNRGREKLFF.

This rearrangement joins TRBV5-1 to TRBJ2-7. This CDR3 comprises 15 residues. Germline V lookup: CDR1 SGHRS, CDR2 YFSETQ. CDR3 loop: CASSSKRQGAYEQYF.

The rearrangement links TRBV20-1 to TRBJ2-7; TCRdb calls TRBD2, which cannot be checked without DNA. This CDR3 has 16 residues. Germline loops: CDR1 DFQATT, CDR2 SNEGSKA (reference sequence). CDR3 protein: CSARVSGGLLSYEQYF.

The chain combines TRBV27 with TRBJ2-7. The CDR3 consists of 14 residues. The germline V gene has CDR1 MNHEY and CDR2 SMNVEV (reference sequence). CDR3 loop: CASSLSGQPYEQYF.

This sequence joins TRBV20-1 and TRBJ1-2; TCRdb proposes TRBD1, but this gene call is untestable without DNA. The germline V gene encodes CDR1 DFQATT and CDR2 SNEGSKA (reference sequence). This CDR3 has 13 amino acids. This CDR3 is CSARTGVAYGYTF.

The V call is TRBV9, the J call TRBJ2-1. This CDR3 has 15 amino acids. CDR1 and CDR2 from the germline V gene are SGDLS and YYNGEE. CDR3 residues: CASSRSGSFYNEQFF.

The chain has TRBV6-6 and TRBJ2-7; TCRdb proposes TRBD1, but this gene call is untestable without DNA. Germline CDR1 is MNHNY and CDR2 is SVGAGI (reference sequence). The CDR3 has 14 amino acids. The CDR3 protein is CASSYGQGGYEQYF.

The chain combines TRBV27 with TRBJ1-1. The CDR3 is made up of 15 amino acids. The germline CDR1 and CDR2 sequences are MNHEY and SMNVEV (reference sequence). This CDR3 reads CASSPPPAGNTEAFF.

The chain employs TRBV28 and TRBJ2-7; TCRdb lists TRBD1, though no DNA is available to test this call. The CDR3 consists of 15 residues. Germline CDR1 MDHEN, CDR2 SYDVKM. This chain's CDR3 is CATRLGGARIYEQYF. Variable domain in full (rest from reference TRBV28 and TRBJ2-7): DVKVTQSSRYLVKRTGEKVFLECVQDMDHENMFWYRQDPGLGLRLIYFSYDVKMKEKGDIPEGYSVSREKKERFSLILESASTNQTSMYLCATRLGGARIYEQYFGPGTRLTVT.

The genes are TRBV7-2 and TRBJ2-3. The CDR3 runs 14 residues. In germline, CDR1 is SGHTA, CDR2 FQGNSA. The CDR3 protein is CASSLDGNTDTQYF.

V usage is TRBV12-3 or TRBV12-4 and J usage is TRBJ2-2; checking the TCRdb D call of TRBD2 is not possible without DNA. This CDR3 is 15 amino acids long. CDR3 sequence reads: CASSLERLATGELFF.

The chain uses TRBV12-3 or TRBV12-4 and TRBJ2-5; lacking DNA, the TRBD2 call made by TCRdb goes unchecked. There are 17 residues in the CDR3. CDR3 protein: CASSPGFGAGSQETQYF.

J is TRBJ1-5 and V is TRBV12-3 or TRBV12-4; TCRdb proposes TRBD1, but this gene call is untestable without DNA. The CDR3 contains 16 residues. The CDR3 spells CASSRSGWGVDQPQHF.

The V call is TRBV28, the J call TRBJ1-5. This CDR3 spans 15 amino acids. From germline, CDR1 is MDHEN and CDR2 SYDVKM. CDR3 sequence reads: CASKTGGLSNQPQHF. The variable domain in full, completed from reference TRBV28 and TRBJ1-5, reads DVKVTQSSRYLVKRTGEKVFLECVQDMDHENMFWYRQDPGLGLRLIYFSYDVKMKEKGDIPEGYSVSREKKERFSLILESASTNQTSMYLCASKTGGLSNQPQHFGDGTRLSIL.

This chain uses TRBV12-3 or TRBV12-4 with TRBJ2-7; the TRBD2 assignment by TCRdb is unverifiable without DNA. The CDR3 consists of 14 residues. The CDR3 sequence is CASTEAGGTYEQYF.

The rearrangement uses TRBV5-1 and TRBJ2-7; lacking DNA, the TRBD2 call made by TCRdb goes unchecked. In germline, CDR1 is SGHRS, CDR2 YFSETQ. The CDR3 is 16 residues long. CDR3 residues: CASSVAGLAATYEQYF.

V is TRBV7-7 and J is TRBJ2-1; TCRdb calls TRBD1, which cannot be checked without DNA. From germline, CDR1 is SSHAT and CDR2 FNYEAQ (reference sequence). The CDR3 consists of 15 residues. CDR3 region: CASSRGQEGYNEQFF.

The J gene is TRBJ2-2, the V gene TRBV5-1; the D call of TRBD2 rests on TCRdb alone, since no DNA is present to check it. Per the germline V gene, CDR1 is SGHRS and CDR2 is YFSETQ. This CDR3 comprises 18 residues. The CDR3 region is CASSFGLAGPFGTGELFF. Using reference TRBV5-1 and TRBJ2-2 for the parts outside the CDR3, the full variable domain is KAGVTQTPRYLIKTRGQQVTLSCSPISGHRSVSWYQQTPGQGLQFLFEYFSETQRNKGNFPGRFSGRQFSNSRSEMNVSTLELGDSALYLCASSFGLAGPFGTGELFFGEGSRLTVL.

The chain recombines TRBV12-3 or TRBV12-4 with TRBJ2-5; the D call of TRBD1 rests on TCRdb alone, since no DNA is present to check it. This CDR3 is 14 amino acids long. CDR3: CASSRTGGSKTQYF.

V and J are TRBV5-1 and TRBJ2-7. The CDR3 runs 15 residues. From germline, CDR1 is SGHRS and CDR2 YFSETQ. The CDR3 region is CASSFSPNQPYEQYF.